This record covers a single TCR beta chain. No antigen is known for it. Trimming pared 8 bases from V and 0 bases from J, leaving 12 bases between. Germline values: CDR1 SGHAT, CDR2 FQDESV (reference sequence). The CDR3 spans 14 residues. This sample stems from a study of OX40 agonist ivuxolimab in advanced cancers. Study background: Patients were dosed intravenously with ivuxolimab at 0.01 to 10 mg/kg every 2 weeks. Averaging around 60 years in age, with a range of roughly 20 to 90, the cohort was more than 75% male. Antecedent anti-PD-1, anti-PD-L1 or anti-CTLA-4 therapy was permissible, with roughly 40% having received some. Study outcomes and limitations: Nonresponders, in some cases, also had low normalized T-cell clonal expansion.

TCRdb keeps only in-frame clones here, not all; method: immunoSEQ multiplex PCR. Among tens of thousands of clones listed, approximately 86% were seen once. The chain has TRBV11-1 and TRBJ2-3; either TRBD1 or TRBD2 may fit D (5 bases each). This receptor was obtained from an adult with an advanced solid tumor such as melanoma, head and neck, liver or kidney cancer. The sequences come from CD4+ or CD8+ T cells sorted from blood, collected in a trial of the OX40 agonist ivuxolimab. This CDR3 is CASARGGSTDTQYF. The CDR3 coding sequence is TGTGCCAGCGCCCGGGGCGGAAGCACAGATACGCAGTATTTT.